The T cell receptor beta chain under discussion was sequenced for a study of blood T cell repertoires in COVID-19 (dated by TCRdb to 2020 to 2022). Study-wide context: Samples covering the acute and convalescent phases of COVID-19 were provided by collaborators in the United States, Italy and Spain. The material from the prospective study consisted of cDNA or gDNA derived from T cells, B-cell-depleted T cells, or PBMCs. Deeply sampled blood TCRbeta repertoires from subjects exposed to, actively infected with, or recovered from COVID-19 were included in the dataset. The repertoires were released in a freely available public database meant as a resource for research on the immune response to SARS-CoV-2. The samples were drawn from the first 160 participants of the ongoing ImmuneRACE study and from about 1,200 subjects provided by 6 global collaborators. Nearly every sample came with metadata listing a de-identified subject ID, COVID-19 status, age in years and sex. Where available, HLA class I and class II types were obtained from metadata supplied by the sample provider rather than from assay-based typing.

The study at large found these results: Clinical and demographic metadata were provided uncurated, with the amount varying by source and participant.

Deletion took 7 bases off V and 0 bases off J, with a span of 18 bases between the germline ends. The CDR1 and CDR2 encoded by the germline V gene are SGHRS and YFSETQ. From cysteine to phenylalanine, the CDR3 is 16 amino acids long. Of the read, only the CDR3 DNA is kept; its 48 bases are in frame from base 1. Comments on this clone: Its antigen remains unidentified. Base qualities are not recorded, but no much larger clone differs from it by a single base.

At one collaborating source in Seattle, patients were enrolled during active infection and were followed longitudinally through the course of disease. The collaborating institutions used their own protocols to collect whole blood in K2EDTA tubes. For TCRbeta analysis, collaborators shipped samples in one of three forms: frozen whole blood, isolated PBMCs, or DNA extracted from either of those sample types. TCRbeta CDR3 regions were amplified from genomic DNA by means of the immunoSEQ Assay, a bias-controlled multiplex PCR. The authors processed their data as follows. The number of nucleated cells in each sample was estimated by amplification of reference gene primers within the assay. To quantify the absolute abundance of each unique TCRbeta CDR3 rearrangement, sequence reads were collapsed and filtered. For each sample, productive Simpson clonality was calculated as the square root of Simpson's diversity index over productive rearrangements. The immuneACCESS repertoire file appears here via TCRdb, limited to in-frame rearrangements. These files lack a portion of the clones; in checked studies, under half of the deficit traces to unresolved V genes, and the cause of the others is not known. V and J calls and clone size follow that table, whereas D and trimming were derived from the DNA. The sample table lists about 40,000 clones, 70% to 90% of them with a count of one. The top ten clonotypes cover roughly 5% of the sample.

This sequence uses TRBV5-1 and TRBJ2-3; the D gene is possibly TRBD1, with 5 bases matching. Sequencing used peripheral blood. This clonotype originated in a man between 60 and 70 years old with COVID-19, enrolled during active disease. Here the CDR3 is given as CASCPCETVSTDTQYF. The bases are TGCGCCAGCTGCCCTTGTGAGACAGTCAGCACAGATACGCAGTATTTT.